This T cell receptor beta chain was documented in a study of tumor-infiltrating lymphocytes in oesophageal squamous cell carcinoma. MiXCR, run by TCRdb on the PCR reads, gives a single entry per CDR3 protein. This table has 12,000 or so distinct CDR3 sequences, 50% to 65% appearing once. The CDR3 loop spans 14 amino acids. From germline, CDR1 is KGHDR and CDR2 SFDVKD. J is TRBJ2-7 and V is TRBV24-1; 7 positions match TRBD2. The J call may not be correct, given that the DNA end is closer to TRBJ2-1. The sequence was collected from a female donor with esophageal squamous cell carcinoma. The sequencing input was esophageal tumor tissue. In DNA form, the CDR3 reads TGTGCCACCGGCGGGCTGAGCGGGGACAATGAGCAGTTCTTC. It is translated as CATGGLSGDNEQFF.